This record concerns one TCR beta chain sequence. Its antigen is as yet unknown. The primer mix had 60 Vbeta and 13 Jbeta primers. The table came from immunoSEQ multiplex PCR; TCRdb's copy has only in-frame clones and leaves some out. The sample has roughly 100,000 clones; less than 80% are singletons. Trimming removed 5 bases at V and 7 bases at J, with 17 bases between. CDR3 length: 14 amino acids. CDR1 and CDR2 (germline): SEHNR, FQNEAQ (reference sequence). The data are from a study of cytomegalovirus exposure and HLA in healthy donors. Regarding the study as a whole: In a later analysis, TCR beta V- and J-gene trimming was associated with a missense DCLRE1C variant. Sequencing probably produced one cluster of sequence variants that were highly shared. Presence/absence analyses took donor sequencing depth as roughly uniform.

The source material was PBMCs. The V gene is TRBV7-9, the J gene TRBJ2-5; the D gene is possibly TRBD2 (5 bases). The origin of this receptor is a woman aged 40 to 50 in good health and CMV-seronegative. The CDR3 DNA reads TGTGCCAGCAGCCCGGGGAGCGCCGCTCGGACCCAGTACTTC. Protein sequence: CASSPGSAARTQYF.